Described below is a single T cell receptor beta chain sequence and its context. No antigen is known for it. This sample was included in a study of blood T cells in healthy people across ages. The CDR3 has 14 amino acids. V shed 1 base and J 5 bases; nucleotides not matched to a gene: 7. Germline V gives CDR1 DFQATT, CDR2 SNEGSKA (reference sequence). Each donor gave ten milliliters of peripheral blood. Study-wide results and limits: Diversity of TCR beta correlated strongly with naive T cell percentage. Shifts in expanded clonotypes may have been confounded by donor CMV status, which was unknown.

Together with a sample-barcoded 5' primer, a J-beta primer mix was included in a second PCR lasting about 7 to 11 cycles. TCRdb passed the 5' RACE reads through MiXCR, listing each CDR3 protein once. The sample includes about 1.5 million distinct CDR3 sequences, 35% to 45% seen only once; the top ten take roughly 7.9%. V is TRBV20-1 and J is TRBJ2-5; 7 bases match TRBD2. The TCR was taken from a woman aged 18-29 years in good health. What was sequenced was blood. CDR3 amino acids: CSARVAGVLETQYF. Here the CDR3 DNA reads TGCAGTGCTAGAGTTGCGGGAGTTTTGGAGACCCAGTACTTC.